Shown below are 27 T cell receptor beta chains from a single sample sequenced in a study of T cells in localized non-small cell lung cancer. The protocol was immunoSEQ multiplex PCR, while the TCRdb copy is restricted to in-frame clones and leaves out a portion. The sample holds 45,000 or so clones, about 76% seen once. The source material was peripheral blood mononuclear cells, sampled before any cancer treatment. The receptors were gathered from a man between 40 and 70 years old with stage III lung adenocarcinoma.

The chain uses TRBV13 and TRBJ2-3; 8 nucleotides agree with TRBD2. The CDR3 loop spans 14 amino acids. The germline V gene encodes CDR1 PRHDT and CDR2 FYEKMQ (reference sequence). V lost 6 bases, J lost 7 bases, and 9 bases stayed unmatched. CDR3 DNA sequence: TGTGCCAGCAGAAGAAGCGGGGGCCCGAATACGCAGTATTTT. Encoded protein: CASRRSGGPNTQYF.

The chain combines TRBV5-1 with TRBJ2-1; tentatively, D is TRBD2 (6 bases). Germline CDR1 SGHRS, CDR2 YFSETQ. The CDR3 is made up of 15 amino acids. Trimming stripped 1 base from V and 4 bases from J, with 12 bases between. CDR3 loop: CASSLYLASYNEQFF. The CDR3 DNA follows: TGCGCCAGCAGCTTGTACCTAGCGAGTTACAATGAGCAGTTCTTC.

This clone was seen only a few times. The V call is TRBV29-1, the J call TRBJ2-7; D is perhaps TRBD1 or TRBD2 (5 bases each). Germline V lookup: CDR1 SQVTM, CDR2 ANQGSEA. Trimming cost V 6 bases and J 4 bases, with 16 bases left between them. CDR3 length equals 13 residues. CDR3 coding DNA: TGCAGCGTCGTCCTGGGGGAGAGGTACGAGCAGTACTTC. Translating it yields CSVVLGERYEQYF.

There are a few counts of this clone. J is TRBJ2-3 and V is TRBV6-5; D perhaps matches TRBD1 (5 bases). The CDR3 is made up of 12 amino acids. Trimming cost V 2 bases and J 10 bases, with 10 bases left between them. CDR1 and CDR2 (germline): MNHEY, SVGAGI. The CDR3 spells CASSYAKGPQYF. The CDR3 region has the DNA TGTGCCAGCAGTTACGCTAAGGGGCCGCAGTATTTT.

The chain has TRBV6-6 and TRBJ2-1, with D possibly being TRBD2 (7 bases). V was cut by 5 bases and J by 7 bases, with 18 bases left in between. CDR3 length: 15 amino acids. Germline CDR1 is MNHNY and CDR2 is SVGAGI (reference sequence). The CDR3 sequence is CASSPRGGLLNEQFF. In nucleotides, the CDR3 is TGTGCCAGCAGTCCTAGGGGGGGCCTTCTTAATGAGCAGTTCTTC.

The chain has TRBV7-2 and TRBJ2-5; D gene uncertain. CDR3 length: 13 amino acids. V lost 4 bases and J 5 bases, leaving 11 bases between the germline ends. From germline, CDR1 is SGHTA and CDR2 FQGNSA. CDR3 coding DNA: TGTGCCAGCAGCTCCGGACGGGTGGAGACCCAGTACTTC. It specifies CASSSGRVETQYF.

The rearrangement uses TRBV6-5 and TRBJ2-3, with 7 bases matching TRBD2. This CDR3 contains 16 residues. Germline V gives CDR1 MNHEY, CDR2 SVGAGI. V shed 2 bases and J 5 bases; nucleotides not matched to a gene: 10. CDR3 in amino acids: CASSYGGGRVRDTQYF. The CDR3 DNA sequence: TGTGCCAGCAGTTACGGTGGGGGGAGGGTGAGAGATACGCAGTATTTT.

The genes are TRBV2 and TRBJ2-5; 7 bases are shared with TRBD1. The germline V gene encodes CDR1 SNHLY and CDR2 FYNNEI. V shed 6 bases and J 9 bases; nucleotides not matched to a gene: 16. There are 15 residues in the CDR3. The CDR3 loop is CASSHHPGTEVAQYF. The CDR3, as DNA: TGTGCCAGCAGCCACCACCCAGGGACAGAGGTGGCCCAGTACTTC.

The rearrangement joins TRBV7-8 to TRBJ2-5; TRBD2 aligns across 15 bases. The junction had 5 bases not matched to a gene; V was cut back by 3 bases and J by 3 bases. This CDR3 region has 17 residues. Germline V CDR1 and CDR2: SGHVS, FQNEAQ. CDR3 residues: CASSLDGLAGGKETQYF. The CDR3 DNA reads TGTGCCAGCAGCTTGGATGGACTAGCGGGGGGGAAAGAGACCCAGTACTTC.

CDR3 sequence (DNA): TGTGCCATCCTGGACAGGGGTTCGAACACCGGGGAGCTGTTTTTT. Its translation: CAILDRGSNTGELFF. The rearrangement uses TRBV10-3 and TRBJ2-2; 9 bases agree with TRBD1. After removal of 8 bases from V and 0 bases from J, the junction contained 4 bases not matched to a gene. Germline V lookup: CDR1 ENHRY, CDR2 SYGVKD. This CDR3 is 15 amino acids long.

The CDR3 reads CASSHQTGGPPDTQYF. The CDR3 coding sequence is TGCGCCAGCAGCCATCAAACAGGGGGACCCCCAGATACGCAGTATTTT. This chain joins TRBV4-1 and TRBJ2-3, with 8 bases that match TRBD1. Germline assignment: CDR1 MGHRA and CDR2 YSYEKL. The CDR3 has 16 amino acids. V was pared by 3 bases and J by 4 bases, with 9 bases of the junction left unmatched.

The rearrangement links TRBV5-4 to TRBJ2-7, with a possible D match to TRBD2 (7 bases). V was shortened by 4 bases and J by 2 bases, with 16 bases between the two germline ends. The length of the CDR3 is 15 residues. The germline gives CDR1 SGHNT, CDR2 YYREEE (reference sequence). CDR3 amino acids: CASSPGGGLPYEQYF. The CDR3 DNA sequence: TGTGCCAGCAGCCCTGGGGGGGGGCTACCCTACGAGCAGTACTTC.

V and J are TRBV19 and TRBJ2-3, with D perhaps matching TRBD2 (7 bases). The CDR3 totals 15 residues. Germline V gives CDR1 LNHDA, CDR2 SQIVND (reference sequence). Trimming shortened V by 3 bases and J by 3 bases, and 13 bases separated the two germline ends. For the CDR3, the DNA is TGTGCCAGTAGTATTCCGGGGGGCCTTACAGATACGCAGTATTTT. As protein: CASSIPGGLTDTQYF.

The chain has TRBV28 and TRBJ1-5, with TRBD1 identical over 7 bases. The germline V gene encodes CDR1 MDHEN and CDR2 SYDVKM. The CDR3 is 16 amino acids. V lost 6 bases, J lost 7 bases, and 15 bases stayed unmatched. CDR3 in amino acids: CASSPATGNSGQPQHF. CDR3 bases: TGTGCCAGCAGCCCCGCGACAGGGAACTCGGGACAGCCCCAGCATTTT.

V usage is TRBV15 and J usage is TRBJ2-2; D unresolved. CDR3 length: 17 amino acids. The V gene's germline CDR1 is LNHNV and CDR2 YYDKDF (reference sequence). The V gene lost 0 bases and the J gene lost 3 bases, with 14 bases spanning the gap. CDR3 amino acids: CATSRDRSGTHTGELFF. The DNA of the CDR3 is TGTGCCACCAGCAGAGATAGGTCCGGCACTCACACCGGGGAGCTGTTTTTT.

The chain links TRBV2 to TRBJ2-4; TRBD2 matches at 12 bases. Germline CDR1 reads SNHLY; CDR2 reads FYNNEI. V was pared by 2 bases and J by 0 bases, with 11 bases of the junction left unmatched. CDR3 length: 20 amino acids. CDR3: CASSEMRTSGAKVAKNIQYF. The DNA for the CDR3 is TGTGCCAGCAGTGAAATGCGGACTAGCGGGGCTAAGGTAGCCAAAAACATTCAGTACTTC.

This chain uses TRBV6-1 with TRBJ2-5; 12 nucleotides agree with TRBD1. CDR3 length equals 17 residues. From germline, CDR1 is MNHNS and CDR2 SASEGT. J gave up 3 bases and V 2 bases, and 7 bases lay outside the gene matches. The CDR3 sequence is CASSERSGTGGKETQYF. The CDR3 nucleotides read TGTGCCAGCAGTGAAAGGTCTGGGACAGGGGGCAAAGAGACCCAGTACTTC.

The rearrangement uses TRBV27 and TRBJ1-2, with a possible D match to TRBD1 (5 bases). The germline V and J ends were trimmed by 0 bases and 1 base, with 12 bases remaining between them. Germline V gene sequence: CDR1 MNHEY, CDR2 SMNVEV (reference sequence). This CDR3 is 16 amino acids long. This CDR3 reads CASSLSALQGNYGYTF. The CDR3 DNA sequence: TGTGCCAGCAGTTTATCCGCATTGCAGGGTAACTATGGCTACACCTTC.

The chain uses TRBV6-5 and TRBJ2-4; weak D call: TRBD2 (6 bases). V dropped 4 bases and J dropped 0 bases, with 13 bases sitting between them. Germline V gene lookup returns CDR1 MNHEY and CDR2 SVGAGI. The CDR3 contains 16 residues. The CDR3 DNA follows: TGTGCCAGCAGTTCCGGGACTTCCTTAGCCAAAAACATTCAGTACTTC. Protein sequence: CASSSGTSLAKNIQYF.

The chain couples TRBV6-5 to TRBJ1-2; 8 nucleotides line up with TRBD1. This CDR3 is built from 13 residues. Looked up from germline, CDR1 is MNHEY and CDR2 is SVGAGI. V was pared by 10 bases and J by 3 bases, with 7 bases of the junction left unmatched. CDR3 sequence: CATGEGQDYGYTF. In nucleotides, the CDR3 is TGTGCCACCGGAGAGGGACAGGACTATGGCTACACCTTC.

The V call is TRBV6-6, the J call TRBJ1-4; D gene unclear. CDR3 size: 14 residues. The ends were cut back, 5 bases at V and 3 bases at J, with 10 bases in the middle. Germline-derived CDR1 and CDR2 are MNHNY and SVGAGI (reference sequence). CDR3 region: CASSAGKPNEKLFF. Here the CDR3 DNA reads TGTGCCAGCAGTGCCGGGAAGCCTAATGAAAAACTGTTTTTT.

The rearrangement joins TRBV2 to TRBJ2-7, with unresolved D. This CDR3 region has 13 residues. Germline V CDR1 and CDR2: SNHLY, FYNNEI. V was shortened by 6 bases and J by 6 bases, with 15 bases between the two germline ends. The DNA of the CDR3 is TGTGCCAGCAGCGATAACCTCCGAGGCGAGCAGTACTTC. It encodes CASSDNLRGEQYF. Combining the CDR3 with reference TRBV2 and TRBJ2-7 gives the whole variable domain EPEVTQTPSHQVTQMGQEVILRCVPISNHLYFYWYRQILGQKVEFLVSFYNNEISEKSEIFDDQFSVERPDGSNFTLKIRSTKLEDSAMYFCASSDNLRGEQYFGPGTRLTVT.

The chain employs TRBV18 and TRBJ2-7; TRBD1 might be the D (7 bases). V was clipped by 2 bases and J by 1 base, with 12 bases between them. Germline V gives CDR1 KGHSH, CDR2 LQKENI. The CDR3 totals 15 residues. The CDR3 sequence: CASSPSAGGSYEQYF. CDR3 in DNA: TGTGCCAGCTCACCATCGGCAGGGGGGTCCTACGAGCAGTACTTC.

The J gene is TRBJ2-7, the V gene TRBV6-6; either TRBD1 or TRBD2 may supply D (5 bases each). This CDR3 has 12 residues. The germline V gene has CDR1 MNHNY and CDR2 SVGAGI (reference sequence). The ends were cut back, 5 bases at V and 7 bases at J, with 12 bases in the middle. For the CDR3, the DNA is TGTGCCAGCAGTGACGGGGCAGATGAGCAGTACTTC. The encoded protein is CASSDGADEQYF.

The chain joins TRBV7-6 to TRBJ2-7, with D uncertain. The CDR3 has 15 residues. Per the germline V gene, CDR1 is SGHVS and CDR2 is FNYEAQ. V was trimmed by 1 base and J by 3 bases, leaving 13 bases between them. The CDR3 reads CASSLGSTNNYEQYF. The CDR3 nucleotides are TGTGCCAGCAGCTTAGGAAGTACGAACAACTACGAGCAGTACTTC.

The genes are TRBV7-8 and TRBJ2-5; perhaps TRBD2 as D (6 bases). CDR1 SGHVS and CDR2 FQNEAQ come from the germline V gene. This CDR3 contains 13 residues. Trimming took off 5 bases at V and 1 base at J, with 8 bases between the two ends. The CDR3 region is CASSKRVQETQYF. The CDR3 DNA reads TGTGCCAGCAGCAAGCGGGTCCAAGAGACCCAGTACTTC.

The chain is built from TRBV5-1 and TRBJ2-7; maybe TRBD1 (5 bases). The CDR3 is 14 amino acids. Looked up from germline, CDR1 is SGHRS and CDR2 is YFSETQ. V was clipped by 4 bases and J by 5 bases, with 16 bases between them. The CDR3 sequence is CASSVAPGSDEQYF. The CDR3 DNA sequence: TGCGCCAGCAGCGTGGCGCCAGGGTCGGACGAGCAGTACTTC.